This T cell receptor beta chain was recovered during a study of T-cell reconstitution after alpha-beta-depleted transplantation in children. Study-wide results and limits: Some patients' high day-60 TCRbeta diversity was traced to surviving recipient T cells and thymic progenitors. A year post-transplant, T-cell counts and diversity derived mostly from newly produced T cells. Roughly two months post-transplant, alpha-beta T cells reportedly originated from several hundred graft clones that had expanded.

Preparation of the TCRbeta library used unique molecular identifiers. TCRdb processed the PCR reads anew with MiXCR; each CDR3 protein has one entry. Of approximately 220,000 distinct CDR3 sequences in the sample, approximately 19% are singletons; the top ten hold around 45%. This clonotype was seen a few times. Its antigen is still unknown. The receptor was derived from a male patient aged 2 to 10 who had a stem cell transplant for acute lymphoblastic leukemia, so the T cells may come from the graft donor. Sequenced material: PBMCs, mostly from graft donor cells, taken 360 days after TCRalphabeta/CD19-depleted stem cell transplant.

CDR3 sequence: CASSSPPGVGEQYF. The CDR3 DNA is TGTGCCAGCAGTTCACCCCCAGGGGTTGGCGAGCAGTACTTC. J is TRBJ2-7 and V is TRBV12-3 or TRBV12-4, with TRBD1 as a possible D gene (6 bases). The CDR3 length is 14 residues. V was trimmed by 4 bases and J by 6 bases, leaving 16 bases between them.